This T cell receptor (beta chain) stems from a study of cytomegalovirus exposure and HLA in healthy donors. Study-level findings and limits: Reports indicate that TCR beta sequences accurately predicted the HLA-A and HLA-B alleles of most subjects. Exclusion applied to some V segments, including TRBV6-2 and TRBV6-3, as they were indistinguishable. HLA allele associations emerged for fewer than 20,000 TCR beta sequences in a later analysis, at 0.05 false discovery rate.

On this clone itself: Its antigen is unknown.

V was clipped by 1 base and J by 4 bases, with 9 bases between them. The CDR3 length is 14 residues. Germline values: CDR1 SGHVS, CDR2 FNYEAQ. Researchers ran the PCR with 60 Vbeta and 13 Jbeta primers. Profiling relied on immunoSEQ multiplex PCR, and the TCRdb table lists in-frame clones only, not all of them. The sample yields some 76,000 clones, around three quarters seen once. This chain uses TRBV7-6 with TRBJ2-3; D unclear. Sequencing was done on a sample of PBMCs. The sequence derives from a male donor in good health and CMV-seropositive. CDR3 coding DNA: TGTGCCAGCAGCTTAGGTCTTAGATCAGATACGCAGTATTTT. Protein: CASSLGLRSDTQYF.